Each of the 27 T cell receptor beta chains below was sequenced from the same sample in a study of breast tumors, draining lymph nodes, adjacent tissues (dated by TCRdb to the mid-2010s). The library was made by multiplex PCR. These reads were obtained on an Illumina HiSeq 2000. In TCRdb, the public reads were trimmed at Q25 with fastp and aligned with MiXCR, with productive beta chains retained. Rows with one shared CDR3 protein collapse into an entry with the most common genes and DNA. Recorded for this sample are some 170,000 distinct CDR3 sequences; roughly a third of them occurred a single time. 3% to 4% of the sample lies in the top ten. The lymph node samples were taken from the axillary draining lymph nodes of breast cancer patients. The specimen sequenced was axillary lymph node tissue. The origin of the receptors is a female donor with breast cancer. Some clones in this sample may be carry-over from other donors' samples.

This clonotype was seen at least ten times. The chain couples TRBV5-5 to TRBJ2-5, with D perhaps matching TRBD2 (5 bases). The CDR3 runs 13 residues. V gave up 1 base and J gave up 5 bases, with 9 bases separating them. CDR1 SGHKS and CDR2 YYEKEE come from the germline V gene (reference sequence). The CDR3 DNA follows: TGTGCCAGCAGCTTGCTCGGGGAGGAGACCCAGTACTTC. Amino acids: CASSLLGEETQYF.

At least ten counts were recorded for this clonotype. For the CDR3, the DNA is TGTGCCAGTAGTAGGGCAACCTACAATGAGCAGTTCTTC. Its translation is CASSRATYNEQFF. This sequence joins TRBV19 and TRBJ2-1; no reliable D call. Germline loops: CDR1 LNHDA, CDR2 SQIVND (reference sequence). The CDR3 sequence is 13 residues long. V lost 4 bases, J lost 2 bases, and 6 bases lay in between.

The chain uses TRBV10-3 and TRBJ2-2; 7 bases map to TRBD2. CDR3 length equals 12 residues. Germline V gene lookup returns CDR1 ENHRY and CDR2 SYGVKD. J was trimmed by 5 bases and V by 6 bases; bases with no gene match: 0. The CDR3 nucleotides read TGTGCCATCAGCGGGGGGACCGGGGAGCTGTTTTTT. It translates to CAISGGTGELFF.

V is TRBV20-1 and J is TRBJ1-4, with a weak D call TRBD1 (6 bases). V was clipped by 3 bases and J by 8 bases, with 13 bases between them. CDR3 length: 13 residues. Germline CDR1 reads DFQATT; CDR2 reads SNEGSKA (reference sequence). The chain's CDR3 is CSARPQGSEKLFF. DNA for the CDR3: TGCAGTGCTAGGCCTCAGGGGAGCGAAAAACTGTTTTTT.

This clonotype has a count of ten or more. The chain has TRBV20-1 and TRBJ2-2, with 7 bases aligning to TRBD2. This CDR3 comprises 15 residues. Losses at the gene ends were 6 bases for V and 6 bases for J; bases not matched to a gene: 13. Germline-derived CDR1 and CDR2 are DFQATT and SNEGSKA (reference sequence). CDR3 coding DNA: TGCAGTGCCAGCCTCGGGGCGGGAGAGGCCGGGGAGCTGTTTTTT. Protein: CSASLGAGEAGELFF.

With respect to this clonotype: This clone may be a read error of a much larger clone one base away. V gene TRBV6-5 combines with J gene TRBJ1-3; D is ambiguous. Germline lookup yields CDR1 MNHEY and CDR2 SVGAGI. This CDR3 is built from 19 residues. Trimming removed 5 bases from V and 3 bases from J, with 26 bases in between. The CDR3 reads CASSHGSGQNYRGGNTIYF. CDR3 coding DNA: TGTGCCAGCAGTCACGGGTCCGGGCAGAACTATCGAGGTGGAAACACCATATATTTT.

This clonotype was observed at least ten times. The V and J genes are TRBV6-2 or TRBV6-3 and TRBJ2-7, with D tentatively TRBD2 (6 bases). Germline V CDR1 and CDR2: MNHEY, SVGEGT. Trimming shortened V by 4 bases and J by 2 bases, and 21 bases separated the two germline ends. This CDR3 has 17 residues. CDR3 sequence: CASSSSVAERFPYEQYF. The DNA of the CDR3 is TGTGCCAGCAGTTCATCCGTAGCGGAGCGCTTTCCCTACGAGCAGTACTTC.

This clonotype was observed many times. The V call is TRBV30, the J call TRBJ2-7, with TRBD2 matching 8 bases. The V gene end was trimmed by 0 bases and the J gene end by 5 bases; junction bases not matched to a gene: 6. CDR3 size: 14 residues. Germline V gene data show CDR1 as GTSNPN and CDR2 as SVGIG (reference sequence). The CDR3 nucleotides are TGTGCCTGGAGTGTCGGGAGGGCCGGCCACGAGCAGTACTTC. Translating it yields CAWSVGRAGHEQYF.

This clonotype has ten or more counts. CDR3 loop: CASSTGGETQYF. The CDR3 nucleotides read TGTGCCAGCAGTACAGGTGGAGAGACCCAGTACTTC. The gene calls are TRBV2 and TRBJ2-5; TRBD1 is a possible D gene (5 bases). The CDR3 totals 12 residues. Germline CDR1 and CDR2: SNHLY and FYNNEI. The germline V and J ends were trimmed by 5 bases and 4 bases, with 8 bases remaining between them. The whole variable domain, filled in from reference TRBV2 and TRBJ2-5, reads EPEVTQTPSHQVTQMGQEVILRCVPISNHLYFYWYRQILGQKVEFLVSFYNNEISEKSEIFDDQFSVERPDGSNFTLKIRSTKLEDSAMYFCASSTGGETQYFGPGTRLLVL.

Only a few counts were recorded for this clonotype. A single base separates this from a much larger clone, so it may be a read error. V gene TRBV5-1 combines with J gene TRBJ2-1, with a weak D call TRBD1 (6 bases). Trimming took off 0 bases at V and 8 bases at J, with 15 bases between the two ends. Germline-derived CDR1 and CDR2 are SGHRS and YFSETQ. The CDR3 is 15 amino acids. CDR3 loop: CASSLAGTGCDEQFF. In nucleotides, the CDR3 is TGCGCCAGCAGCTTGGCCGGCACAGGGTGCGATGAGCAGTTCTTC.

About this clonotype itself: Only one base separates this from a far larger clonotype, so it likely reflects a read error. This chain links TRBV6-2 or TRBV6-3 with TRBJ1-3; D gene uncertain. CDR3 length: 11 residues. The germline gives CDR1 MNHEY, CDR2 SVGEGT. DNA of the CDR3: TGTGCCAGCAGTTCAGGAAACACCACATATTTT. Amino acid sequence: CASSSGNTTYF.

Points on this clonotype: The junction departs from germline at one end; a sequencing error may be responsible. The chain carries TRBV6-2 or TRBV6-3 and TRBJ2-3, with TRBD1 identical over 7 bases. Germline V gene sequence: CDR1 MNHEY, CDR2 SVGEGT. The CDR3 has 17 amino acids. This CDR3 reads CASILHHDREGTDTQCF. The DNA of the CDR3 is TGTGCCAGCATTCTACACCACGACAGGGAAGGAACAGATACGCAGTGTTTT.

The sample holds many counts of this clonotype. V and J are TRBV28 and TRBJ2-5, with 7 bases that match TRBD1. This CDR3 is built from 18 residues. J lost 4 bases, V lost 4 bases, and 18 bases had no gene match. Germline lookup yields CDR1 MDHEN and CDR2 SYDVKM. The chain's CDR3 is CASSSPRDSQGRRETQYF. In nucleotides, the CDR3 is TGTGCCAGCAGTTCCCCACGGGACAGCCAAGGTCGGCGAGAGACCCAGTACTTC. The full variable domain, in which reference TRBV28 and TRBJ2-5 provide the parts outside the CDR3, is DVKVTQSSRYLVKRTGEKVFLECVQDMDHENMFWYRQDPGLGLRLIYFSYDVKMKEKGDIPEGYSVSREKKERFSLILESASTNQTSMYLCASSSPRDSQGRRETQYFGPGTRLLVL.

In its sample, this clonotype was seen many times. The V and J genes are TRBV20-1 and TRBJ2-7; 9 bases map to TRBD2. CDR3 length: 16 amino acids. Germline CDR1 and CDR2: DFQATT and SNEGSKA (reference sequence). V lost 0 bases, J lost 4 bases, and 10 bases stayed unmatched. CDR3 nucleotides: TGCAGTGCTAGAGATTTTGGCGGGAGGGCCGGGTACGAGCAGTACTTC. Translating gives CSARDFGGRAGYEQYF.

This clonotype showed up just a few times. DNA of the CDR3: TGTGCCAGCACCCTGGGAGGGAGGGGGAAGGCAACTGAAGCTTTCTTT. Protein: CASTLGGRGKATEAFF. This chain uses TRBV27 with TRBJ1-1; weak D call: TRBD1 (6 bases). V was clipped by 7 bases and J by 5 bases, with 23 bases between them. The CDR3 consists of 16 residues. Germline CDR1 MNHEY, CDR2 SMNVEV (reference sequence).

This clonotype has ten or more counts. The rearrangement uses TRBV5-1 and TRBJ2-3, with 8 bases identical to TRBD1. The ends lost 5 bases at V and 1 base at J; junction bases unmatched: 3. CDR1 is SGHRS, CDR2 YFSETQ, per germline. The CDR3 is made up of 14 amino acids. CDR3 nucleotide sequence: TGCGCCAGCAGGGACAGGGCCGGCACAGATACGCAGTATTTT. Amino acid sequence: CASRDRAGTDTQYF.

This clonotype was observed at least ten times. This chain joins TRBV27 and TRBJ1-6; TRBD1 agrees at 7 bases. V was pared by 7 bases and J by 5 bases, with 8 bases of the junction left unmatched. Germline CDR1 is MNHEY and CDR2 is SMNVEV (reference sequence). The length of the CDR3 is 15 residues. The CDR3 reads CASTPRQGNNSPLHF. Here the CDR3 DNA reads TGTGCCAGCACCCCCCGACAGGGAAATAATTCACCCCTCCACTTT.

This clonotype was detected many times. This chain connects TRBV15 to TRBJ1-3; TRBD1 is a possible D gene (5 bases). Trimming took off 1 base at V and 8 bases at J, with 12 bases between the two ends. The CDR3 length is 14 residues. Germline CDR1 is LNHNV and CDR2 is YYDKDF (reference sequence). The CDR3 nucleotides read TGTGCCACCAGCAGAGTTGGGGGTGCGGACACCATATATTTT. Translating gives CATSRVGGADTIYF. Variable domain in full (rest from reference TRBV15 and TRBJ1-3): DAMVIQNPRYQVTQFGKPVTLSCSQTLNHNVMYWYQQKSSQAPKLLFHYYDKDFNNEADTPDNFQSRRPNTSFCFLDIRSPGLGDTAMYLCATSRVGGADTIYFGEGSWLTVV.

Comments on this clonotype: A much bigger clone sits one base away, suggesting this may be a read error. This sequence joins TRBV5-1 and TRBJ2-1; 7 bases align to TRBD1. In germline, CDR1 is SGHRS, CDR2 YFSETQ. This CDR3 contains 14 residues. V lost 8 bases, J lost 8 bases, and 13 bases stayed unmatched. In DNA form, the CDR3 reads TGCGCCAGAGGATCTTTGAGGGACAGATATGAGCAGTTCTTC. Translation gives CARGSLRDRYEQFF. Combining the CDR3 with reference TRBV5-1 and TRBJ2-1 gives the whole variable domain KAGVTQTPRYLIKTRGQQVTLSCSPISGHRSVSWYQQTPGQGLQFLFEYFSETQRNKGNFPGRFSGRQFSNSRSEMNVSTLELGDSALYLCARGSLRDRYEQFFGPGTRLTVL.

In this sample, this clonotype turned up many times. The chain couples TRBV15 to TRBJ2-3; 12 nucleotides line up with TRBD2. The ends lost 7 bases at V and 3 bases at J; junction bases unmatched: 17. This CDR3 is built from 19 residues. CDR1 LNHNV and CDR2 YYDKDF come from the germline V gene (reference sequence). CDR3 sequence (DNA): TGTGCCACCACCAAGCGGCTAGCGGGAGGGCCCGGTAGGACAGATACGCAGTATTTT. It specifies CATTKRLAGGPGRTDTQYF.

This clonotype was seen repeatedly, ten times or more. The junction departs from the called germline gene at one end, perhaps through a read error. The chain combines TRBV7-7 with TRBJ2-2; D might be TRBD2 (5 bases). CDR1 and CDR2 (germline): SSHAT, FNYEAQ (reference sequence). The CDR3 totals 13 residues. The CDR3 DNA sequence: TGTGCTAGCAGTTCCTTGGCGGGCCGGGGGCTGTTTTTT. This codes for CASSSLAGRGLFF.

There are many counts of this clonotype. The chain uses TRBV20-1 and TRBJ2-7; D possibly corresponds to TRBD2 (6 bases). Germline V gene lookup returns CDR1 DFQATT and CDR2 SNEGSKA (reference sequence). The CDR3 length is 14 residues. CDR3 coding DNA: TGCAGCGGGGGTCGGTGGGGGATAGCCTACGAGCAGTACTTC. It codes for CSGGRWGIAYEQYF.

This clonotype was observed many times. The V and J genes are TRBV11-3 and TRBJ2-3; 8 bases match TRBD2. Germline V gives CDR1 SGHNT, CDR2 YENEEA. Trimming cost V 4 bases and J 4 bases; bases outside gene matches: 10. The CDR3 has 16 amino acids. This chain's CDR3 is CASSSYSGGGADTQYF. DNA for the CDR3: TGTGCCAGCAGCTCGTACAGCGGGGGAGGTGCAGATACGCAGTATTTT.

This clonotype was recorded at least ten times. This chain joins TRBV20-1 and TRBJ2-1; D remains ambiguous. Trimming cost V 6 bases and J 0 bases, with 15 bases left between them. This CDR3 region has 15 residues. Germline CDR1 DFQATT, CDR2 SNEGSKA (reference sequence). For the CDR3, the DNA is TGCAGTGCCCAAGGAATAATGAGCTCCTACAATGAGCAGTTCTTC. Its protein is CSAQGIMSSYNEQFF.

The sample holds many counts of this clonotype. The V call is TRBV7-9, the J call TRBJ2-2; 9 nucleotides match TRBD2. The CDR3 is made up of 16 amino acids. J gave up 5 bases and V 3 bases, and 7 bases lay outside the gene matches. CDR1 is SEHNR and CDR2 is FQNEAQ in the germline V gene (reference sequence). The CDR3 DNA is TGTGCCAGCAGCTTCCGCAGCGGGAGGCAGACCGGGGAGCTGTTTTTT. Its protein is CASSFRSGRQTGELFF.

About this clonotype: Compared with germline, one end of the junction differs, possibly owing to a read error. V is TRBV20-1 and J is TRBJ1-5; 7 bases map to TRBD1. The CDR3 extends over 14 amino acids. Germline loops: CDR1 DFQATT, CDR2 SNEGSKA (reference sequence). The CDR3 nucleotides are TGCAGTGCTAGGACTCCAGGGGGTAATCCGCCCCAGCATTTT. Translated: CSARTPGGNPPQHF.

Of note for this clonotype: With a much larger clone just one base away, this may be a read error. This CDR3 fails to terminate in the conserved phenylalanine or tryptophan, so it likely reflects a read error. The rearrangement joins TRBV9 to TRBJ2-5, with D perhaps assigned TRBD1 or TRBD2 (5 bases each). Trimming removed 1 base from V and 7 bases from J, with 11 bases in between. Germline V gene data show CDR1 as SGDLS and CDR2 as YYNGEE. There are 13 residues in the CDR3. CDR3 nucleotides: TGTGCCAGCAGCGTAACTCAGAGGGGGACCCAGTACTCC. This translates into CASSVTQRGTQYS.